This record covers a single T cell receptor beta chain. Its antigen is currently not known. Base qualities are missing; no much larger clone stands one base away. Spanning cysteine to phenylalanine, the CDR3 consists of 14 amino acids. The sequence is cut down to CDR3 DNA, 42 bases in frame from base 1. The germline V end is reduced by 6 bases and the J end by 2 bases; junction bases left unmatched: 6. CDR1 is given as SGHTA and CDR2 as FQGNSA, both from the germline V gene. Every donor in the study was a healthy Caucasian. Three unrelated non-twin adults were also sequenced: a male aged 18 to 30, a male aged 50 to 60 and a female aged 50 to 60. Using Miltenyi CD45RO+ enrichment and human naive T-cell isolation kits, memory (CD45RO+) and naive T cells were isolated from PBMC. The data originate from a study of identical twins (dated by TCRdb to 2016 to 2017). Broadly, across the study: To test whether fetal clonotypes persist, this study deep-sequenced TCR alpha and beta repertoires from monozygotic twins, from unrelated adults of various ages, and from cord blood. To rule out contamination, replicate twin experiments were performed at different times with different library preparation protocols.

The paper as a whole reports these results and caveats: The excess sharing between twins in beta out-of-frame sequences was weaker because fewer shared sequences reduced the signal-to-noise ratio. Fewer insertions were carried by abundant cord blood beta clonotypes; a weaker similar trend was observed in young adult naive repertoires, while no such trend was observed in memory repertoires. Compared with coincidental sharing between unrelated individuals, out-of-frame TCR alpha sequences shared between twins had an excess of sequences with low generation probability. Out-of-frame TCR alpha sharing in monozygotic twins was systematically underestimated by recombination models, whereas sharing between unrelated individuals was in agreement with the recombination models. Because the same donors could not be followed over many years, the conclusions relied on cross-sectional statistical analysis. Zero-insertion analyses could be partly confounded by invariant T cells such as MAIT and iNKT, although diverse VJ usage argued against such confounding for most clonotypes.

The library was produced with 5' RACE. The sequencing machine was an Illumina HiSeq 2000. A universal primer binding site was introduced by template switching, and a unique molecular identifier was present in the final cDNA, enabling accurate counting of TCR cDNA molecules. Specific primers in the conserved constant-segment region were used to synthesize first-strand cDNA for the TCR alpha and beta chains. To control for contamination, every cDNA library was double barcoded, receiving both a SMART-Mk sample barcode and Illumina barcodes. TruSeq adapter sequences along with Illumina sample barcodes were introduced in two successive PCR steps. Sequencing of the TCR alpha and beta cDNA libraries was done on the Illumina HiSeq platform using custom primers. As for the original processing: Unique molecular identifiers were extracted from raw reads with MiGEC, and CDR3 positions were determined with MiXCR. Recombination models were inferred per individual with the repgenHMM and IGoR tools using an EM algorithm. Shared clonotypes were analyzed with the tcR package in R, and sharing was normalized by the product of cloneset sizes. To study raw recombination free of thymic and clonal selection effects, out-of-frame nonproductive sequences were analyzed. TCRdb took the public reads, trimmed them with fastp at Q25, ran MiXCR for clone calling and kept in-frame beta chains. A single entry per CDR3 protein holds the most common genes and DNA from its merged rows. TCRdb, not the original authors, processed these V and J calls. The sample table lists approximately 410,000 distinct CDR3 sequences, approximately 18% of them with a count of one. The ten largest clones add up to 12% of the sample.

The chain employs TRBV7-2 and TRBJ2-7; 8 of the junction bases match TRBD2. The receptor was derived from a man over 45 in good health. Sequenced: naive T cells sorted from blood. This specimen's cell subset or site label, per the study, means: cells isolated with a human naive T-cell isolation kit. The sequenced DNA: TGTGCCAGCAGGAAAACTAGCGGCCCCTACGAGCAGTACTTC. Its protein product is CASRKTSGPYEQYF.